This note documents a single T cell receptor beta chain sequence. Its target is unknown. As to treatment: approximately 11-day PBMC culture with coronavirus spike peptide pools or control peptides (ViraFEST assay). Following culture for more than nine days, CD4+ T cells were isolated by negative selection. This sample is drawn from a study of vaccination and CD4 T cells after COVID-19. Study-level information: Six men and four women formed the convalescents, two being Hispanic.

The Oncomine TCR Beta short-read assay sequenced DNA from cultured CD4+ T cells. TCRdb re-derived calls from the PCR reads in MiXCR, one entry per CDR3 protein. The table shows some 10,000 distinct CDR3 sequences, with just over 55% occurring only once. J lost 3 bases, V lost 4 bases, and 5 bases had no gene match. The CDR3 length is 15 residues. Germline CDR1 is MNHEY and CDR2 is SMNVEV (reference sequence). Sequencing input: CD4+ T cells from blood, cultured in vitro. The J gene is TRBJ2-2, the V gene TRBV27; the match to TRBD1 covers 7 bases. The origin of this receptor is a human donor who had recovered from COVID-19. Here the CDR3 reads CASSSGDRDTGELFF. The CDR3 coding sequence is TGTGCCAGCAGTTCCGGAGACAGGGACACCGGGGAGCTGTTTTTT.